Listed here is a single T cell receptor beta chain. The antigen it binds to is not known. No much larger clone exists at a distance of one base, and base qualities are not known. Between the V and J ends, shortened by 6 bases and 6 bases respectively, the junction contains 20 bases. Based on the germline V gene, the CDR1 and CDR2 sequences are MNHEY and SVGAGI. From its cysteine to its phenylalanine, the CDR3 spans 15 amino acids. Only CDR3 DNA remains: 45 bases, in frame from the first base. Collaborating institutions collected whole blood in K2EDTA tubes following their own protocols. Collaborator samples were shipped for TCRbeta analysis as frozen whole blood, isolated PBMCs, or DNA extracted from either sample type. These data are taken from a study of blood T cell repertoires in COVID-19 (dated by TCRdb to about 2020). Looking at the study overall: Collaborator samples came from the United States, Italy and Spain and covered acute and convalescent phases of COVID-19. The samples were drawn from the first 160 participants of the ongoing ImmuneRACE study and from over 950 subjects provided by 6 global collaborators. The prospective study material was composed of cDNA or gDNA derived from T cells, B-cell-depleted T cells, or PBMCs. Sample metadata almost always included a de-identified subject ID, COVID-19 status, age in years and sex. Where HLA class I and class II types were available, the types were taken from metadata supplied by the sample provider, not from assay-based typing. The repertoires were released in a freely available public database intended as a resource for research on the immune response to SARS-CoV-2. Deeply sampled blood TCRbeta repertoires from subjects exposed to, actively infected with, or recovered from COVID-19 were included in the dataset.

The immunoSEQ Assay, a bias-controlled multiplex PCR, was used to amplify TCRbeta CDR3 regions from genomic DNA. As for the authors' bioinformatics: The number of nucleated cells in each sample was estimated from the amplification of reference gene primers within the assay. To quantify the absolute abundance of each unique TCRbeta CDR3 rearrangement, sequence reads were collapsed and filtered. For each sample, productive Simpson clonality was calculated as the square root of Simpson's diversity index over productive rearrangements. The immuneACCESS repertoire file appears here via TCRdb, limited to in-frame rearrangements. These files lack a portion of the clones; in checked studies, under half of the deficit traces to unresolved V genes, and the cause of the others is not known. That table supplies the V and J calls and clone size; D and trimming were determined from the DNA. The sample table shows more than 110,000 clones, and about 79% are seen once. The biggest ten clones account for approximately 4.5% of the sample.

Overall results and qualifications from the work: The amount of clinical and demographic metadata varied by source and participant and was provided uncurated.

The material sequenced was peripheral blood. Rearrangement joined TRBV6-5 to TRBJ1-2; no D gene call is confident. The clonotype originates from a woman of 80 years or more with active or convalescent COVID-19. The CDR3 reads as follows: CASRTDIGFENGYTF. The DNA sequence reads TGTGCCAGCAGAACCGACATCGGCTTTGAGAATGGCTACACCTTC.